A single sample gave rise to the 9 T cell receptor beta chains below, sequenced in a study of early T cells in non-severe SARS-CoV-2 infection. TCRdb passed the 5' RACE reads through MiXCR, listing each CDR3 protein once. The sample records about 98,000 distinct CDR3 sequences, around 13% being singletons. Sequenced material: whole blood. The receptors were sampled from an adult who was a healthcare worker with PCR-confirmed SARS-CoV-2 infection or an uninfected control (not recorded which).

Comments on this clonotype: This may be a read error: a much more frequent sequence differs by one nucleotide. The V gene is TRBV24-1, the J gene TRBJ2-7, with no clear D. Germline values: CDR1 KGHDR, CDR2 SFDVKD. CDR3 length: 14 residues. The CDR3, as DNA: TGTGCCACCAGTGACCTGACAAATCCCTACAAGCAGTACTTC. The encoded protein is CATSDLTNPYKQYF.

The chain is built from TRBV7-6 and TRBJ2-7; no clear D. Germline V lookup: CDR1 SGHVS, CDR2 FNYEAQ. This CDR3 contains 13 residues. The V gene lost 5 bases and the J gene lost 4 bases, with 12 bases spanning the gap. CDR3 region: CASSPDVSYEQYF. The CDR3 DNA follows: TGTGCCAGCAGCCCGGACGTTTCTTACGAGCAGTACTTC.

This clonotype appeared many times. The chain recombines TRBV2 with TRBJ2-2; 11 bases line up with TRBD2. The CDR3 covers 15 residues. V trimming: 7 bases; J trimming: 3 bases; junction bases outside the gene matches: 4. The germline gives CDR1 SNHLY, CDR2 FYNNEI. The CDR3 is CASKGLAVDTGELFF. The CDR3 nucleotides are TGTGCCAGCAAGGGACTAGCGGTCGACACCGGGGAGCTGTTTTTT. The entire variable domain, with the rest obtained from reference TRBV2 and TRBJ2-2, is as follows: EPEVTQTPSHQVTQMGQEVILRCVPISNHLYFYWYRQILGQKVEFLVSFYNNEISEKSEIFDDQFSVERPDGSNFTLKIRSTKLEDSAMYFCASKGLAVDTGELFFGEGSRLTVL.

The chain joins TRBV5-1 to TRBJ2-5; 10 nucleotides align to TRBD2. CDR1 and CDR2 (germline): SGHRS, YFSETQ. V dropped 4 bases and J dropped 5; count of bases not matched to a gene: 11. The CDR3 length is 16 residues. The CDR3 DNA reads TGCGCCAGCAGCGTACCGGGACTAGCGATGGCGGAGACCCAGTACTTC. Its protein product is CASSVPGLAMAETQYF. The variable domain in full, with the rest retrieved from reference TRBV5-1 and TRBJ2-5, is KAGVTQTPRYLIKTRGQQVTLSCSPISGHRSVSWYQQTPGQGLQFLFEYFSETQRNKGNFPGRFSGRQFSNSRSEMNVSTLELGDSALYLCASSVPGLAMAETQYFGPGTRLLVL.

This chain links TRBV11-2 with TRBJ2-7; 11 nucleotides agree with TRBD2. The V segment lost 4 bases and the J segment 5 bases; nucleotides outside the gene matches: 13. The germline V gene has CDR1 SGHAT and CDR2 FQNNGV. The CDR3 loop spans 17 amino acids. In DNA form, the CDR3 reads TGTGCCAGCAGCTCCGGGACTAGCGGCCCCCGCGCCGACGAGCAGTACTTC. Protein sequence: CASSSGTSGPRADEQYF.

The rearrangement joins TRBV7-9 to TRBJ2-5, with 7 nucleotides matching TRBD2. CDR1 and CDR2 (germline): SEHNR, FQNEAQ (reference sequence). Germline trimming cut 3 bases from V and 5 bases from J; bases unmatched to any gene: 9. The CDR3 is 15 residues long. This CDR3 reads CASSFGSAGGETQYF. The DNA of the CDR3 is TGTGCCAGCAGCTTCGGCAGCGCCGGGGGGGAGACCCAGTACTTC.

This clonotype was seen many times. This rearrangement joins TRBV20-1 to TRBJ2-7; D call uncertain. Trimming pared 3 bases from V and 3 bases from J, leaving 12 bases between. Germline V gene data show CDR1 as DFQATT and CDR2 as SNEGSKA (reference sequence). The CDR3 sequence is 13 residues long. DNA for the CDR3: TGCAGTGCTAGTTCGGCGGACCGCTACGAGCAGTACTTC. Amino acids: CSASSADRYEQYF.

The CDR3 bases are TGCGCCAGCAGCCAAGAACGGTGGGGCGTAGGTGTAGGGGAGACCCAGTACTTC. Its protein product is CASSQERWGVGVGETQYF. V gene TRBV4-3 combines with J gene TRBJ2-5; TRBD1 might be the D (5 bases). V lost 0 bases to trimming and J lost 5 bases, with 22 bases between them. The CDR3 loop spans 18 amino acids. Germline-derived CDR1 and CDR2 are LGHNA and YSLEER.

The chain joins TRBV12-3 or TRBV12-4 to TRBJ1-5; D unclear. Trimming stripped 0 bases from V and 6 bases from J, with 18 bases between. This CDR3 comprises 17 residues. Here the CDR3 DNA reads TGTGCCAGCAGTTTAGCGCTCGGCGGTGTAATGGGTCAGCCCCAGCATTTT. It encodes CASSLALGGVMGQPQHF.